This TCR beta chain emerged from a study of blood T cell repertoires in COVID-19. Study as a whole: The United States, Italy and Spain provided the acute and convalescent COVID-19 samples. PBMCs, B-cell-depleted T cells, or T cells provided the cDNA or gDNA that made up the material.

This clone has a single count. Germline assignment: CDR1 SNHLY and CDR2 FYNNEI. V dropped 6 bases and J dropped 4 bases, with 15 bases sitting between them. The length of the CDR3 is 14 residues. Per the original data handling: Estimation of nucleated cell counts was performed using reference gene primer amplification. Sequenced by immunoSEQ multiplex PCR; TCRdb stores in-frame clones only, minus some. V, J and clone size reflect that table, while D and trimming were determined from the DNA. The sample lists almost 350,000 clones, around 90% occurring once. This TCR came from a woman in her sixties with COVID-19, enrolled during active disease. The chain carries TRBV2 and TRBJ1-2; D is possibly TRBD1 (5 bases). Sequenced sample: peripheral blood. CDR3 sequence: CASSGQGRRYGYTF. The CDR3 DNA reads TGTGCCAGCAGCGGTCAGGGTCGGCGCTATGGCTACACCTTC.